A single sample gave rise to the 11 T cell receptor beta chains below, sequenced in a study of immune heterogeneity within non-small cell lung tumors. Bulk tumor genomic DNA served as template, at roughly 630 ng per sample. Several biopsies per primary tumor were taken during surgery, spaced as far apart as possible. Curative surgery was performed on patients who had untreated, newly diagnosed non-small cell lung cancer. Multiplex PCR amplified TCR beta CDR3 with 32 V and 13 J primers. MiXCR was run by TCRdb on the multiplex PCR reads, yielding one entry per CDR3 protein. The sample records about 15,000 distinct CDR3 sequences, approximately 30% being singletons. The specimen sequenced was lung tumor tissue. The origin of the receptors is a man aged 40-55 years with non-small cell lung cancer.

This chain joins TRBV3-1 and TRBJ2-5; 10 nucleotides match TRBD2. Germline CDR1 LGHDT, CDR2 YNNKEL (reference sequence). This CDR3 contains 18 residues. Trimming removed 1 base from V and 4 bases from J; junction bases left unmatched: 12. CDR3 residues: CASSQAFFSGRSAETQYF. The CDR3 bases are TGTGCCAGCAGCCAAGCCTTTTTTAGCGGGAGGTCAGCAGAGACCCAGTACTTC.

This clonotype was recorded at least ten times. The V call is TRBV10-3, the J call TRBJ2-7; 13 bases agree with TRBD2. Unmatched junction bases numbered 5, after V lost 3 bases and J lost 6 bases. The germline V gene has CDR1 ENHRY and CDR2 SYGVKD. This CDR3 spans 15 amino acids. The CDR3: CAISERTSGRSEQYF. CDR3 DNA: TGTGCCATCAGTGAAAGGACTAGCGGGAGATCCGAGCAGTACTTC.

The CDR3 DNA is TGTGCCAGCAGGTCACTAACAGGGGGGAACACTGAAGCTTTCTTT. This translates into CASRSLTGGNTEAFF. The V and J genes are TRBV27 and TRBJ1-1; 8 nucleotides align to TRBD1. V shed 6 bases and J 1 base; nucleotides not matched to a gene: 7. The CDR3 loop spans 15 amino acids. The germline CDR1 and CDR2 sequences are MNHEY and SMNVEV (reference sequence).

Notes on this clonotype: A much larger clone differs from this one at a single base, so this may be a read error. The rearrangement uses TRBV24-1 and TRBJ1-1; D is unresolved. In germline, CDR1 is KGHDR, CDR2 SFDVKD. The CDR3 runs 15 residues. This CDR3 is CATSDGGRLNIEAFF. CDR3 bases: TGTGCCACCAGTGATGGTGGCAGGCTGAACATTGAAGCTTTCTTT.

The sample holds one count of this clonotype. This may be a read error: a much more frequent sequence differs by one nucleotide. The chain couples TRBV7-9 to TRBJ2-1; TRBD2 matches at 11 bases. V trimming: 5 bases; J trimming: 0 bases; junction bases outside the gene matches: 9. From germline, CDR1 is SEHNR and CDR2 FQNEAQ (reference sequence). The CDR3 is made up of 18 amino acids. The CDR3 nucleotides are TGTGCCAGCAGCGTATGGTCTAGCGGGAGGCACTCCTACAATGAGCAGTTCTTC. It translates to CASSVWSSGRHSYNEQFF.

This chain uses TRBV7-9 with TRBJ2-7, with D perhaps matching TRBD1 (5 bases). Germline CDR1 reads SEHNR; CDR2 reads FQNEAQ (reference sequence). V gave up 4 bases and J gave up 6 bases, with 7 bases separating them. CDR3 length: 11 residues. CDR3 loop: CASSSGPEQYF. The CDR3 DNA sequence: TGTGCCAGCAGCTCAGGGCCCGAGCAGTACTTC.

As for this clonotype: Its ends do not fully match the called genes, so a read error is possible. The chain uses TRBV7-2 and TRBJ2-2, with D possibly being TRBD1 or TRBD2 (7 bases each). Germline CDR1 SGHTA, CDR2 FQGNSA. This CDR3 is built from 14 residues. The CDR3 loop is CDSSAQGGSGELFF. The CDR3 nucleotides are TGTGACAGCAGCGCCCAGGGGGGGTCCGGGGAGCTGTTTTTT.

J is TRBJ2-3 and V is TRBV20-1; the D gene is possibly TRBD1 (7 bases). The CDR3 extends over 20 amino acids. Germline V gene lookup returns CDR1 DFQATT and CDR2 SNEGSKA (reference sequence). With 1 base removed from V and 0 bases from J, the gap between germline ends came to 26 bases. The CDR3 DNA follows: TGCAGTGCTAGAGTAATAGGGGGCGGGAAACCAAACCATAGCACAGATACGCAGTATTTT. Translating gives CSARVIGGGKPNHSTDTQYF.

In this sample, this clonotype turned up many times. The chain recombines TRBV19 with TRBJ1-1; D gene ambiguous. Germline CDR1 and CDR2: LNHDA and SQIVND (reference sequence). The CDR3 contains 13 residues. Trimming left V 5 bases short and J 5 bases short, with 12 bases between. The CDR3 region has the DNA TGTGCCAGTAGTCTATATAAGGAGACTGAAGCTTTCTTT. Amino acid sequence: CASSLYKETEAFF.

In its sample, this clonotype was seen many times. This chain uses TRBV6-2 or TRBV6-3 with TRBJ1-5, with TRBD1 identical over 10 bases. The CDR3 runs 16 residues. Unmatched junction bases numbered 8, after V lost 3 bases and J lost 6 bases. Germline V CDR1 and CDR2: MNHEY, SVGEGT. The CDR3 DNA is TGTGCCAGCAGTTATGTTCTTGACAGGGGGCTTCAGCCCCAGCATTTT. It codes for CASSYVLDRGLQPQHF.

The V and J genes are TRBV6-6 and TRBJ2-3; 11 bases are shared with TRBD2. The J segment lost 0 bases and the V segment lost 2 bases, leaving 7 bases of the junction unmatched. CDR3 length: 18 amino acids. Germline V gene data show CDR1 as MNHNY and CDR2 as SVGAGI (reference sequence). The DNA of the CDR3 is TGTGCCAGCAGTTACCGGGCGACTAGCGGGACGAGCACAGATACGCAGTATTTT. This codes for CASSYRATSGTSTDTQYF.